These T cell receptor beta chains were read from a single sample in a study of beta chain features in type 1 diabetes. Libraries were prepared by immunoSEQ multiplex PCR; TCRdb keeps only in-frame clonotypes and omits some of them. The data contain roughly 400,000 clones, roughly 13% of them singletons. The sequenced sample consisted of naive CD4+ T cells from blood. All receptors come from a young man in good health. Each CDR3 is given with its conserved first and last residue. Fields, in order: V gene, J gene, clone size, D gene, CDR3 protein, CDR3 DNA. The D gene is left open where the match is weak. Rows may omit the clone size; those that give it use once, few, many or a size class.

TRBV5-1	TRBJ2-3	.	.	CASRKGTLQRDTDTQYF	TGCGCCAGCAGAAAAGGGACTCTCCAGAGGGACACAGATACGCAGTATTTT
TRBV4-3	TRBJ1-1	.	.	CASSQNRANTEAFF	TGCGCCAGCAGCCAAAACAGGGCGAACACTGAAGCTTTCTTT
TRBV5-1	TRBJ2-1	.	TRBD2	CASSPGRREGRGNEQFF	TGCGCCAGCAGCCCCGGGCGGCGGGAGGGCCGGGGGAATGAGCAGTTCTTC
TRBV7-2	TRBJ1-2	.	.	CASSSTGPGVYGYTF	TGTGCCAGCAGCTCCACAGGGCCCGGTGTCTATGGCTACACCTTC
TRBV6-5	TRBJ1-1	few	.	CASRGYENTEAFF	TGTGCCAGCAGAGGATACGAGAACACTGAAGCTTTCTTT
TRBV5-4	TRBJ2-1	.	TRBD2	CASSLSSGLEQFF	TGTGCCAGCAGCTTGAGTAGCGGGCTTGAGCAGTTCTTC
TRBV19	TRBJ2-1	few	.	CASSMTRRGSNEQFF	TGTGCCAGTAGTATGACACGAAGAGGGAGCAATGAGCAGTTCTTC
TRBV6-6	TRBJ2-7	few	.	CASSYSIGGAYEQYF	TGTGCCAGCAGTTACTCGATCGGGGGCGCCTACGAGCAGTACTTC
TRBV7-9	TRBJ2-3	.	.	CASSFGSTQYF	TGTGCCAGCAGCTTTGGGAGTACGCAGTATTTT
TRBV9	TRBJ2-3	.	TRBD2	CASSQRLADLTDTQYF	TGTGCCAGCAGCCAACGACTAGCGGACCTCACAGATACGCAGTATTTT
TRBV7-9	TRBJ1-1	.	.	CASSLSGVNTEAFF	TGTGCCAGCAGTCTATCCGGGGTGAACACTGAAGCTTTCTTT
TRBV9	TRBJ2-6	.	.	CASSVAQDTRSGANVLTF	TGTGCCAGCAGCGTAGCTCAAGACACCCGCTCTGGGGCCAACGTCCTGACTTTC
TRBV27	TRBJ2-3	.	.	CASSFRDTTSPPVTDTQYF	TGTGCCAGCAGTTTTAGGGATACGACTAGTCCTCCTGTCACAGATACGCAGTATTTT
TRBV7-9	TRBJ2-3	.	TRBD2	CASSLARTSGNSTDTQYF	TGTGCCAGCAGCTTGGCCCGGACTAGCGGGAACAGCACAGATACGCAGTATTTT
TRBV7-6	TRBJ2-3	.	TRBD2	CASSLLAGGITDTQYF	TGTGCCAGCAGCTTACTAGCGGGGGGGATCACAGATACGCAGTATTTT
TRBV5-6	TRBJ2-1	few	.	CASSFSYNEQFF	TGTGCCAGCAGCTTTAGCTACAATGAGCAGTTCTTC
TRBV18	TRBJ1-1	.	.	CASSPGPGRGNTEAFF	TGTGCCAGCTCACCTGGACCGGGACGGGGGAACACTGAAGCTTTCTTT
TRBV10-3	TRBJ1-1	few	.	CAIIRKINTEAFF	TGTGCCATCATCAGAAAAATTAACACTGAAGCTTTCTTT
TRBV7-9	TRBJ2-3	few	.	CASSLEVGLETQYF	TGTGCCAGCAGCTTAGAGGTGGGGCTGGAGACGCAGTATTTT
TRBV7-9	TRBJ2-1	.	.	CASSYGVRSEQFF	TGTGCCAGCAGCTACGGAGTCCGGTCTGAGCAGTTCTTC
TRBV10-3	TRBJ2-3	.	TRBD2	CAAGVGGRVTDTQYF	TGTGCCGCCGGGGTAGGCGGGAGAGTCACAGATACGCAGTATTTT
TRBV29-1	TRBJ2-7	few	.	CSVAQGSYEQYF	TGCAGCGTGGCACAGGGAAGCTACGAGCAGTACTTC
TRBV25-1	TRBJ2-3	.	TRBD1	CASSELGTGNTDTQYF	TGTGCCAGCAGTGAATTAGGGACAGGGAATACAGATACGCAGTATTTT
TRBV19	TRBJ2-1	.	.	CASSSNSGLSYNEQFF	TGTGCCAGTAGTAGCAATAGCGGCTTATCCTACAATGAGCAGTTCTTC
TRBV6-5	TRBJ2-3	few	TRBD2	CASSRGLATDTQYF	TGTGCCAGCAGCCGAGGACTAGCCACAGATACGCAGTATTTT
TRBV19	TRBJ1-2	few	TRBD1	CASSGPGTGPYGYTF	TGTGCCAGTAGTGGACCGGGGACAGGGCCTTATGGCTACACCTTC
TRBV30	TRBJ1-4	.	.	CAWSVRLATWGANEKLFF	TGTGCCTGGAGTGTACGGTTGGCTACCTGGGGAGCTAATGAAAAACTGTTTTTT
TRBV4-3	TRBJ1-4	.	.	CASSRPGTTNEKLFF	TGCGCCAGCAGCCGTCCGGGAACAACTAATGAAAAACTGTTTTTT
TRBV7-9	TRBJ1-2	.	.	CASSFEGNRYGYTF	TGTGCCAGCAGCTTCGAGGGAAACCGGTATGGCTACACCTTC
TRBV30	TRBJ2-1	few	TRBD2	CAWSIEHSGTSGNEQFF	TGTGCCTGGAGTATCGAACATTCCGGGACTAGCGGCAATGAGCAGTTCTTC
TRBV4-2	TRBJ2-1	few	.	CASSQAGHKPYNEQFF	TGTGCCAGCAGCCAAGCAGGACACAAGCCATACAATGAGCAGTTCTTC
TRBV7-2	TRBJ2-7	.	TRBD2	CASSLNGLAGYEQYF	TGTGCCAGCAGCTTAAATGGACTAGCGGGTTACGAGCAGTACTTC
TRBV23-1	TRBJ1-2	.	.	CASTPRWQGNYGYTF	TGCGCCAGCACCCCCAGGTGGCAGGGTAACTATGGCTACACCTTC
TRBV29-1	TRBJ1-2	few	.	CSVDPTGGLSTF	TGCAGCGTTGATCCCACAGGTGGTCTAAGCACCTTC
TRBV7-9	TRBJ2-1	.	TRBD2	CASSFGGLAGAYNEQFF	TGTGCCAGCAGCTTTGGGGGGCTAGCGGGAGCCTACAATGAGCAGTTCTTC